These T cell receptor beta chains were read from a single sample in a study of CD8+ T cells in alopecia areata. The method was immunoSEQ multiplex PCR; TCRdb's version includes in-frame clones alone and lacks a portion of them. The repertoire holds some 200,000 clones, about 60% seen once, with around 3.2% in the top ten. Sequenced material: CD4+ T cells sorted from blood, taken at week 4, from a patient treated with tofacitinib. These TCRs come from a human donor with alopecia areata. Each CDR3 is given with its conserved first and last residue. A D gene is named only where the DNA matches it firmly. Size is omitted from some rows. Given values are once, few, many or a class for expanded clones.

TRBV2	TRBJ2-3	once	.	CASSERWGRFADTQYF	TGTGCCAGCAGTGAACGCTGGGGGAGGTTCGCAGATACGCAGTATTTT
TRBV30	TRBJ1-1	.	.	CAWSVGLQNTEAFF	TGTGCCTGGAGTGTGGGTCTTCAGAACACTGAAGCTTTCTTT
TRBV2	TRBJ2-5	few	.	CASSESRGGTQYF	TGTGCCAGCAGTGAATCGAGAGGTGGGACCCAGTACTTC
TRBV6-6	TRBJ1-4	.	.	CASSLRGSTNEKLFF	TGTGCCAGCAGTCTTCGGGGTTCCACTAATGAAAAACTGTTTTTT
TRBV7-9	TRBJ1-1	few	TRBD1	CASSLGGGGISEAFF	TGTGCCAGCAGCTTAGGAGGGGGCGGAATATCTGAAGCTTTCTTT
TRBV29-1	TRBJ2-3	once	TRBD2	CSVEDQGSGDRTDTQYF	TGCAGCGTTGAAGATCAGGGTAGCGGGGACCGCACAGATACGCAGTATTTT
TRBV28	TRBJ2-5	.	TRBD2	CASTASGGLGETQYF	TGTGCCAGCACCGCTAGCGGGGGGCTGGGAGAGACCCAGTACTTC
TRBV28	TRBJ1-5	few	TRBD1	CASSLKRTGSQPQHF	TGTGCCAGCAGTTTAAAGAGGACAGGGTCCCAGCCCCAGCATTTT
TRBV20-1	TRBJ1-5	.	.	CSAAAPPQHF	TGCAGTGCCGCCGCCCCGCCCCAGCATTTT
TRBV5-1	TRBJ2-5	.	.	CASSSQPAETQYF	TGCGCCAGCAGCTCCCAACCCGCGGAGACCCAGTACTTC
TRBV29-1	TRBJ2-1	.	.	CSVEVQGLSYNEQFF	TGCAGCGTTGAAGTGCAGGGTCTCTCCTACAATGAGCAGTTCTTC
TRBV30	TRBJ2-1	.	TRBD2	CAWRITGTSGNEQFF	TGTGCCTGGAGGATCACCGGGACTAGCGGCAATGAGCAGTTCTTC
TRBV30	TRBJ2-5	few	.	CAWSSTWETQYF	TGTGCCTGGAGCTCAACTTGGGAGACCCAGTACTTC
TRBV30	TRBJ2-3	.	TRBD2	CAWSARRTSGVTDTQYF	TGTGCCTGGAGTGCCAGACGGACTAGCGGGGTCACAGATACGCAGTATTTT
TRBV5-1	TRBJ2-5	few	.	CASSLLPAGETQYF	TGCGCCAGCAGCTTGCTGCCTGCGGGAGAGACCCAGTACTTC
TRBV6-1	TRBJ1-2	.	.	CASSEAPSPKGSYGYTF	TGTGCCAGCAGTGAAGCGCCCTCTCCGAAGGGGAGTTATGGCTACACCTTC
TRBV12-5	TRBJ1-2	.	TRBD1	CASALTGEGGYTF	TGTGCTAGTGCTTTAACAGGGGAAGGGGGCTACACCTTC
TRBV28	TRBJ1-5	.	.	CASVRLYNQPQHF	TGTGCCAGCGTCAGACTGTACAATCAGCCCCAGCATTTT
TRBV18	TRBJ2-1	few	TRBD2	CASSPPREVKFF	TGTGCCAGCTCACCACCCCGGGAGGTAAAGTTCTTC
TRBV28	TRBJ1-1	few	.	CASSSSRRVANTEAFF	TGTGCCAGCAGTTCCTCCCGCAGGGTCGCGAACACTGAAGCTTTCTTT
TRBV14	TRBJ2-5	.	TRBD2	CASSLLGLVGTQYF	TGTGCCAGCAGCCTCCTAGGACTAGTTGGGACCCAGTACTTC
TRBV7-2	TRBJ1-1	few	.	CASSLPGMNTEAFF	TGTGCCAGCAGCTTACCAGGGATGAACACTGAAGCTTTCTTT
TRBV7-2	TRBJ1-4	.	TRBD1	CASSLGWDSENEKLFF	TGTGCCAGCAGCTTAGGTTGGGACAGCGAAAATGAAAAACTGTTTTTT
TRBV6-1	TRBJ1-2	.	.	CASSEVAGYGYTF	TGTGCCAGCAGTGAAGTGGCAGGTTATGGCTACACCTTC
TRBV2	TRBJ1-2	few	.	CASKGSSGNGYTF	TGTGCCAGCAAGGGGTCCTCGGGTAATGGCTACACCTTC
TRBV30	TRBJ1-4	.	.	CAWSENSEKLFF	TGTGCCTGGAGTGAGAACTCGGAAAAACTGTTTTTT
TRBV29-1	TRBJ1-1	.	.	CSVEGRRVNTEAFF	TGCAGCGTTGAGGGGCGAAGGGTGAACACTGAAGCTTTCTTT
TRBV7-2	TRBJ2-1	.	.	CASSLAHRDEQFF	TGTGCCAGCAGCTTAGCCCATAGGGATGAGCAGTTCTTC
TRBV29-1	TRBJ1-2	few	.	CSAQPQGQGGYTF	TGCAGCGCCCAACCCCAGGGGCAGGGTGGCTACACCTTC
TRBV29-1	TRBJ1-2	.	.	CSVEGEGGYTF	TGCAGCGTTGAAGGGGAGGGCGGCTACACCTTC
TRBV6-5	TRBJ1-6	.	.	CASSYDRNNSPLHF	TGTGCCAGCAGTTACGACAGAAATAATTCACCCCTCCACTTT
TRBV29-1	TRBJ1-4	few	TRBD1	CSVKGGAREKLFF	TGCAGCGTTAAAGGGGGCGCGAGAGAAAAACTGTTTTTT
TRBV7-2	TRBJ1-1	.	.	CASSLGAVSTEAFF	TGTGCCAGCAGCTTAGGAGCCGTGTCGACTGAAGCTTTCTTT
TRBV5-1	TRBJ2-7	.	.	CASSLDNPIYEQYF	TGCGCCAGCAGCCTGGACAACCCGATCTACGAGCAGTACTTC
TRBV25-1	TRBJ2-1	.	.	CASSRQGLYNEQFF	TGTGCCAGCAGCCGACAGGGACTCTACAATGAGCAGTTCTTC
TRBV6-5	TRBJ1-1	.	TRBD1	CASTQDRGLNTEAFF	TGTGCCAGCACGCAGGACAGGGGCCTGAACACTGAAGCTTTCTTT
TRBV4-1	TRBJ2-6	.	TRBD1	CASSQDPGGSGANVLTF	TGCGCCAGCAGCCAAGACCCAGGGGGCTCTGGGGCCAACGTCCTGACTTTC
TRBV27	TRBJ2-3	.	TRBD2	CASRRGAGTDTQYF	TGTGCCAGCAGGCGGGGGGCAGGCACAGATACGCAGTATTTT
TRBV4-2	TRBJ2-1	.	.	CASSQDGAGVDEQFF	TGTGCCAGCAGCCAAGATGGGGCAGGGGTGGATGAGCAGTTCTTC
TRBV14	TRBJ1-6	.	.	CAGSQDLRSPLHF	TGTGCCGGCAGCCAAGATCTACGGTCACCCCTCCACTTT
TRBV5-4	TRBJ2-3	.	.	CASSRDGTYTDTQYF	TGTGCCAGCAGCCGAGACGGGACTTACACAGATACGCAGTATTTT
TRBV6-5	TRBJ2-7	.	TRBD2	CASSQLAGSSYEQYF	TGTGCCAGCAGCCAACTAGCGGGAAGCTCCTACGAGCAGTACTTC
TRBV30	TRBJ1-5	.	.	CAWSGSITGSNQPQHF	TGTGCCTGGAGTGGTAGCATCACGGGTAGCAATCAGCCCCAGCATTTT
TRBV30	TRBJ1-1	few	TRBD1	CAWSVFGPGGNTEAFF	TGTGCCTGGAGTGTATTTGGCCCAGGGGGGAACACTGAAGCTTTCTTT
TRBV6-5	TRBJ1-1	.	TRBD1	CASLNTGQGNTEAFF	TGTGCCAGCCTCAATACGGGACAGGGGAACACTGAAGCTTTCTTT
TRBV29-1	TRBJ2-3	.	.	CSVLTADTQYF	TGCAGCGTCTTAACGGCAGATACGCAGTATTTT
TRBV1	TRBJ2-7	.	.	CTSSQSSLKRSQVVEQYF	TGCACCAGCAGCCAATCCAGCCTCAAAAGGTCCCAGGTAGTCGAGCAGTACTTC
TRBV29-1	TRBJ2-7	few	TRBD1	CSVDRDYEQYF	TGCAGCGTGGACAGGGACTACGAGCAGTACTTC
TRBV7-2	TRBJ1-5	.	.	CASSLDGPVQPQHF	TGTGCCAGCAGCTTAGACGGGCCCGTTCAGCCCCAGCATTTT
TRBV28	TRBJ2-3	few	.	CASSLPPGDTQYF	TGTGCCAGCAGCCTCCCCCCAGGAGATACGCAGTATTTT
TRBV27	TRBJ1-2	.	.	CASSSTGRGYTF	TGTGCCAGCAGTTCTACCGGCCGTGGCTACACCTTC
TRBV5-4	TRBJ1-2	.	.	CASSLAKGFYGYTF	TGTGCCAGCAGCTTGGCAAAGGGTTTCTATGGCTACACCTTC
TRBV4-2	TRBJ2-5	.	TRBD2	CASSQGRLADGETQYF	TGTGCCAGCAGCCAAGGAAGACTAGCGGATGGAGAGACCCAGTACTTC
TRBV20-1	TRBJ1-1	.	.	CSGGQAEAFF	TGCAGTGGCGGGCAGGCTGAAGCTTTCTTT
TRBV2	TRBJ2-5	.	TRBD2	CASRRLAGAQETQYF	TGTGCCAGCAGGCGACTAGCGGGGGCCCAAGAGACCCAGTACTTC
TRBV7-3	TRBJ2-2	.	TRBD1	CASRGTANTGELFF	TGTGCCAGCAGGGGGACAGCGAACACCGGGGAGCTGTTTTTT
TRBV28	TRBJ1-1	few	.	CASPSGALNTEAFF	TGTGCCAGCCCCTCGGGGGCGTTGAACACTGAAGCTTTCTTT